A single sample is the source of the 21 T cell receptor beta chains below, sequenced in a study of CD8 T cells in ankylosing spondylitis. TCRdb re-called the 5' RACE reads with MiXCR, one entry per CDR3 protein. The profile shows 29,000 or so distinct CDR3 sequences, about 5.6% of them singletons. Sequenced material: blood, either unsorted or a sorted T cell fraction (not recorded which). These receptors were collected from a female donor with ankylosing spondylitis or in good health (not recorded which).

This clonotype was recorded a few times. The chain employs TRBV9 and TRBJ2-3; a weak D match, TRBD2 (6 bases). CDR1 SGDLS and CDR2 YYNGEE come from the germline V gene. The V and J ends lost 1 base and 0 bases respectively, with 9 bases between them. The CDR3 extends over 15 amino acids. CDR3 in amino acids: CASSVSGVSTDTQYF. CDR3 nucleotides: TGTGCCAGCAGCGTATCGGGAGTGAGCACAGATACGCAGTATTTT.

This clonotype was picked up many times. The chain is built from TRBV9 and TRBJ2-5; D is ambiguous. Per germline, CDR1 SGDLS and CDR2 YYNGEE. V was shortened by 1 base and J by 5 bases, with 12 bases between the two germline ends. The CDR3 spans 14 residues. DNA of the CDR3: TGTGCCAGCAGCGTAAGTTCCTTCGAGGAGACCCAGTACTTC. It codes for CASSVSSFEETQYF.

This clonotype was observed at least ten times. This sequence joins TRBV9 and TRBJ1-2; 7 bases fit TRBD1. The CDR3 is 13 residues long. Germline V lookup: CDR1 SGDLS, CDR2 YYNGEE. J was trimmed by 5 bases and V by 4 bases; bases with no gene match: 5. The CDR3 spells CASSTTGSYGYTF. The DNA for the CDR3 is TGTGCCAGCAGCACGACAGGGAGTTATGGCTACACCTTC.

There are many counts of this clonotype. The rearrangement links TRBV9 to TRBJ2-5; D unclear. CDR1 and CDR2 from the germline V gene are SGDLS and YYNGEE. The ends were cut back, 4 bases at V and 2 bases at J, with 12 bases in the middle. The CDR3 totals 14 residues. CDR3 nucleotide sequence: TGTGCCAGCAGCTCCCCAGTGGGACAAGAGACCCAGTACTTC. It is translated as CASSSPVGQETQYF.

This clonotype was seen a few times. The J gene is TRBJ2-7, the V gene TRBV9; 10 bases align to TRBD2. The V gene end was trimmed by 3 bases and the J gene end by 4 bases; junction bases not matched to a gene: 7. Germline CDR1 SGDLS, CDR2 YYNGEE. The CDR3 extends over 15 amino acids. CDR3 protein: CASSAQTSGFYEQYF. The CDR3, as DNA: TGTGCCAGCAGCGCTCAGACTAGCGGGTTTTACGAGCAGTACTTC. Full variable domain (missing parts from reference TRBV9 and TRBJ2-7): DSGVTQTPKHLITATGQRVTLRCSPRSGDLSVYWYQQSLDQGLQFLIQYYNGEERAKGNILERFSAQQFPDLHSELNLSSLELGDSALYFCASSAQTSGFYEQYFGPGTRLTVT.

This clonotype showed up many times. The chain is built from TRBV9 and TRBJ2-3; D ambiguous. V lost 0 bases and J 0 bases, leaving 11 bases between the germline ends. The CDR3 length is 16 residues. In germline, CDR1 is SGDLS, CDR2 YYNGEE. CDR3 DNA sequence: TGTGCCAGCAGCGTAGGGCGTCAGGCTAGCACAGATACGCAGTATTTT. This gives the protein CASSVGRQASTDTQYF.

The table lists this clonotype with many counts. This chain joins TRBV9 and TRBJ2-5; weak D call: TRBD1 (5 bases). CDR1 and CDR2 from the germline V gene are SGDLS and YYNGEE. This CDR3 is built from 14 residues. Trimming shortened V by 3 bases and J by 1 base, and 10 bases separated the two germline ends. The DNA of the CDR3 is TGTGCCAGCAGCGCCCGACAGCTCCAAGAGACCCAGTACTTC. Its translation is CASSARQLQETQYF.

This clonotype was seen only once. This rearrangement joins TRBV9 to TRBJ1-2; D is undetermined. V was trimmed by 0 bases and J by 4 bases, leaving 4 bases between them. The CDR3 is 12 amino acids. In germline, CDR1 is SGDLS, CDR2 YYNGEE. DNA for the CDR3: TGTGCCAGCAGCGTAGGTACCTATGGCTACACCTTC. It is translated as CASSVGTYGYTF.

CDR3 in DNA: TGTGCCAGCAGCCCAACCCCGTCCGTACAGGGTGGGCAGTACTTC. Amino acids: CASSPTPSVQGGQYF. J is TRBJ2-7 and V is TRBV9; the D gene is possibly TRBD1 (6 bases). The CDR3 sequence is 15 residues long. CDR1 is SGDLS, CDR2 YYNGEE, per germline. V was pared by 4 bases and J by 9 bases, with 23 bases between.

This clonotype was counted many times. The CDR3 bases are TGTGCCAGCAGCGTAGGTCGGGTGAACACTGAAGCTTTCTTT. Translation gives CASSVGRVNTEAFF. This chain uses TRBV9 with TRBJ1-1; D not resolved. The V end lost 0 bases, the J end lost 0 bases, and 6 bases lay between the germline ends. This CDR3 comprises 14 residues. Germline V CDR1 and CDR2: SGDLS, YYNGEE.

This clonotype was counted a few times. The chain links TRBV9 to TRBJ2-7; D perhaps matches TRBD2 (5 bases). Trimming left V 3 bases short and J 7 bases short, with 14 bases between. There are 13 residues in the CDR3. CDR1 and CDR2 (germline): SGDLS, YYNGEE. The CDR3 spells CASSEWRRWEQYF. The DNA for the CDR3 is TGTGCCAGCAGCGAGTGGAGGCGATGGGAGCAGTACTTC.

Many counts were recorded for this clonotype. The chain recombines TRBV9 with TRBJ2-1, with a possible D match to TRBD1 (5 bases). Germline V gene sequence: CDR1 SGDLS, CDR2 YYNGEE. The CDR3 runs to 15 residues. The V gene lost 0 bases and the J gene lost 7 bases, with 14 bases spanning the gap. The CDR3 DNA follows: TGTGCCAGCAGCGTAGGGATTACGACAGAAAATGAGCAGTTCTTC. It yields the protein CASSVGITTENEQFF.

Note on this clonotype: A much larger clone lies one base from this, so it may be a read error. This sequence joins TRBV9 and TRBJ2-3; TRBD2 is a possible D gene (5 bases). V gave up 0 bases and J gave up 0 bases, with 8 bases separating them. CDR3 length equals 15 residues. Germline V gene sequence: CDR1 SGDLS, CDR2 YYNGEE. DNA for the CDR3: TGTGCCAGCAGCGTAGGCGGGTCTAGCACAGATACGCAGTATTTT. Translated: CASSVGGSSTDTQYF.

V is TRBV9 and J is TRBJ2-7; D is unclear. Per the germline V gene, CDR1 is SGDLS and CDR2 is YYNGEE. CDR3 length: 14 amino acids. The V end was cut by 4 bases, the J end by 4 bases, with 15 bases between. The CDR3 spells CASSPARSRYEQYF. The DNA for the CDR3 is TGTGCCAGCAGCCCAGCGCGATCACGTTACGAGCAGTACTTC.

This clonotype was observed many times. The chain combines TRBV9 with TRBJ2-1; 8 bases align to TRBD1. The V segment lost 3 bases and the J segment 0 bases; nucleotides outside the gene matches: 2. The germline V gene has CDR1 SGDLS and CDR2 YYNGEE. The CDR3 contains 15 residues. The CDR3 coding sequence is TGTGCCAGCAGCGCCGGACAGGGCTCCTACAATGAGCAGTTCTTC. Its protein is CASSAGQGSYNEQFF.

In its sample, this clonotype was seen many times. The CDR3 carries no conserved terminal phenylalanine or tryptophan, so it likely arises from a read error. The chain uses TRBV9 and TRBJ2-7, with 7 bases lining up with TRBD2. Germline V gives CDR1 SGDLS, CDR2 YYNGEE. CDR3 length: 14 amino acids. J lost 7 bases, V lost 3 bases, and 10 bases had no gene match. The CDR3 spells CASSASGGKEEQYS. CDR3 DNA sequence: TGTGCCAGCAGCGCGTCCGGGGGGAAAGAGGAGCAGTACTCT.

By proportion, this clonotype is medium-sized. This sequence joins TRBV9 and TRBJ2-1; the match to TRBD2 covers 10 bases. After removal of 4 bases from V and 2 bases from J, the junction contained 3 bases not matched to a gene. Germline V gene data show CDR1 as SGDLS and CDR2 as YYNGEE. The CDR3 sequence is 15 residues long. The CDR3: CASSPSGGAYNEQFF. DNA of the CDR3: TGTGCCAGCAGCCCAAGCGGGGGGGCCTACAATGAGCAGTTCTTC.

This clonotype was counted many times. The chain combines TRBV9 with TRBJ1-6; D is unclear. The germline V gene has CDR1 SGDLS and CDR2 YYNGEE. V lost 4 bases, J lost 9 bases, and 8 bases lay in between. The CDR3 extends over 12 amino acids. The CDR3 DNA reads as TGTGCCAGCAGCCAGCCGGGTTCACCCCTCCACTTT. It translates to CASSQPGSPLHF.

This clonotype was seen repeatedly, ten times or more. The chain couples TRBV9 to TRBJ1-3; D is ambiguous. This CDR3 is 15 amino acids long. V lost 0 bases and J lost 0, with 7 bases in between. Looked up from germline, CDR1 is SGDLS and CDR2 is YYNGEE. In DNA, the CDR3 is TGTGCCAGCAGCGTAGGTCAGTCCTCTGGAAACACCATATATTTT. Translated: CASSVGQSSGNTIYF.

Ten or more counts support this clonotype. V gene TRBV9 combines with J gene TRBJ2-1; perhaps TRBD2 as D (6 bases). Germline assignment: CDR1 SGDLS and CDR2 YYNGEE. The CDR3 is 13 amino acids. V lost 0 bases and J 6 bases, leaving 7 bases between the germline ends. The CDR3 reads CASSVAAGNEQFF. The CDR3 DNA follows: TGTGCCAGCAGCGTAGCAGCGGGCAATGAGCAGTTCTTC.

This clonotype has a count of ten or more. V gene TRBV9 combines with J gene TRBJ2-1, with D maybe TRBD1 (6 bases). Looked up from germline, CDR1 is SGDLS and CDR2 is YYNGEE. CDR3 length: 15 amino acids. V was cut by 2 bases and J by 6 bases, with 15 bases left in between. The CDR3 protein is CASSVRGRASNEQFF. DNA of the CDR3: TGTGCCAGCAGCGTCAGGGGAAGGGCCAGCAATGAGCAGTTCTTC.